What follows describes a single T cell receptor (beta chain). The sample comes from a study of blood T cell repertoires in COVID-19. Trimming removed 4 bases at V and 2 bases at J, with 8 bases between. The CDR3 runs 14 residues. CDR1 and CDR2 (germline): LNHDA, SQIVND (reference sequence). Clones were sequenced by immunoSEQ multiplex PCR, and TCRdb holds only the in-frame ones, with some missing. Seen here are roughly 270,000 clones, roughly four fifths observed once, and the top ten hold 5%. The receptor was derived from a man aged 35-49 years who had been exposed to COVID-19. The V and J genes are TRBV19 and TRBJ1-4; no reliable D call. Sequencing was performed on PBMCs or T cells enriched from blood (not recorded which). The CDR3 bases are TGTGCCAGTAGTACCCGTCAGACTAATGAAAAACTGTTTTTT. Translated, it gives CASSTRQTNEKLFF. The full variable domain, with the rest looked up from reference TRBV19 and TRBJ1-4, is DGGITQSPKYLFRKEGQNVTLSCEQNLNHDAMYWYRQDPGQGLRLIYYSQIVNDFQKGDIAEGYSVSREKKESFPLTVTSAQKNPTAFYLCASSTRQTNEKLFFGSGTQLSVL.